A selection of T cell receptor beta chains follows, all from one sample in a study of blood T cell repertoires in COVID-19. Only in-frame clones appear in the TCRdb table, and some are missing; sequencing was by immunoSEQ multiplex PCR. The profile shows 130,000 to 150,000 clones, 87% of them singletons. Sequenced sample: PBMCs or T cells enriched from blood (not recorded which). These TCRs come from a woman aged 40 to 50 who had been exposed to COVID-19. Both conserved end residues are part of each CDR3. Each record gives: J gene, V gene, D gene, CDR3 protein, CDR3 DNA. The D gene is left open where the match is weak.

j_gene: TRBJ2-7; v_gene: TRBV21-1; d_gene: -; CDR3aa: CASSTVLAGARFTACEQYF; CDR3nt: TGTGCCAGCTCCACCGTTTTAGCGGGAGCGCGTTTCACCGCCTGCGAGCAGTACTTC
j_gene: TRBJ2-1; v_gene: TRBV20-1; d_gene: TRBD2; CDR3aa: CSASPAGATYNEQFF; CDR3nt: TGCAGTGCTAGTCCAGCGGGAGCCACTTACAATGAGCAGTTCTTC
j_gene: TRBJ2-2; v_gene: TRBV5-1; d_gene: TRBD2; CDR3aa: CASSERELGTGELFF; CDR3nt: TGCGCCAGCAGTGAGCGGGAGCTCGGCACCGGGGAGCTGTTTTTT
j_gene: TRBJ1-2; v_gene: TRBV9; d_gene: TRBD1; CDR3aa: CASSVAGQGANYGYTF; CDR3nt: TGTGCCAGCAGCGTTGCCGGACAGGGCGCTAACTATGGCTACACCTTC
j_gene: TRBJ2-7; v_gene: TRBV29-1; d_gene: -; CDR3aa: CSVGSPYEQYF; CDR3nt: TGCAGCGTTGGGAGTCCCTACGAGCAGTACTTC
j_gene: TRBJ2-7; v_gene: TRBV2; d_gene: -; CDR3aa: CASKGGGGYEQYF; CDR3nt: TGTGCCAGCAAGGGAGGGGGTGGGTACGAGCAGTACTTC
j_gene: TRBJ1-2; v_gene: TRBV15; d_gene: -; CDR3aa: CATTDRRGGYGYTF; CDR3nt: TGTGCCACCACCGACAGGAGGGGGGGTTATGGCTACACCTTC
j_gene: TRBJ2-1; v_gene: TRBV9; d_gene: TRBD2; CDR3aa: CASMSGGPYNEQFF; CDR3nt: TGTGCCAGCATGAGCGGGGGACCCTACAATGAGCAGTTCTTC
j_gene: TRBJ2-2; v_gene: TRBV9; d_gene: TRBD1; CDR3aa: CASSAGTGGTGELFF; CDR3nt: TGTGCCAGCAGTGCCGGGACAGGGGGAACCGGGGAGCTGTTTTTT
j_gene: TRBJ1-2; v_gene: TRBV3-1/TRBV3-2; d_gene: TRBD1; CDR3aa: CASSQEGTGKKGYTF; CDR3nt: TGTGCCAGCAGCCAAGAGGGGACAGGGAAAAAAGGCTACACCTTC
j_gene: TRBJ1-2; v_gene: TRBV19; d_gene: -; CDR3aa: CASSKRGTLNYGYTF; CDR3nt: TGTGCCAGTAGTAAGAGGGGGACCCTAAACTATGGCTACACCTTC
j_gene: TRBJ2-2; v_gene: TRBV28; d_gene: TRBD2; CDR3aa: CASSLTGRTGELFF; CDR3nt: TGTGCCAGCAGTTTGACCGGGAGGACCGGGGAGCTGTTTTTT
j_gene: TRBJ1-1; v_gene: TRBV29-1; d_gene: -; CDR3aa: CSVEGVKERGTEAFF; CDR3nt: TGCAGCGTTGAAGGAGTGAAGGAAAGAGGCACTGAAGCTTTCTTT